The rows below give T cell receptor beta chains drawn from one sample of a study of beta chain features in type 1 diabetes. The table came from immunoSEQ multiplex PCR; TCRdb's copy has only in-frame clones and leaves some out. Among 450,000 or so clones listed, more than 9.5% were seen once. The specimen sequenced was naive CD4+ T cells from blood. Receptor source: a woman aged 18 to 35 in good health. The CDR3 runs from the conserved cysteine through the conserved F or W. Fields, in order: CDR3 protein, CDR3 DNA, V gene, D gene, J gene, clone size. D genes are given only for firm matches. Rows may omit the clone size; those that give it use once, few, many or a size class.

CDR3: CASSLRGETQYF
DNA: TGTGCCAGCAGCTTACGGGGGGAGACCCAGTACTTC
V: TRBV7-3
D: NA
J: TRBJ2-5
size: NA

CDR3: CASSLSQGPTQQYF
DNA: TGTGCCAGCAGCTTGTCCCAGGGACCAACCCAGCAGTATTTT
V: TRBV7-3
D: NA
J: TRBJ2-3
size: NA

CDR3: CASSLNQGLYGYTF
DNA: TGTGCCAGCAGCTTGAACCAGGGGCTCTATGGCTACACCTTC
V: TRBV5-4
D: NA
J: TRBJ1-2
size: few

CDR3: CAWSAGTGIYSNQPQHF
DNA: TGTGCCTGGAGTGCCGGGACGGGGATTTATAGCAATCAGCCCCAGCATTTT
V: TRBV30
D: NA
J: TRBJ1-5
size: NA

CDR3: CSVEDRAGRGDNYGYTF
DNA: TGCAGCGTTGAAGATCGGGCAGGGCGAGGGGATAACTATGGCTACACCTTC
V: TRBV29-1
D: NA
J: TRBJ1-2
size: NA

CDR3: CASRVDNEQFF
DNA: TGTGCCAGCAGGGTCGACAATGAGCAGTTCTTC
V: TRBV6-5
D: NA
J: TRBJ2-1
size: few

CDR3: CASKNYNEQFF
DNA: TGTGCCAGCAAAAACTACAATGAGCAGTTCTTC
V: TRBV7-2
D: NA
J: TRBJ2-1
size: few

CDR3: CASSLTGRRTEAFF
DNA: TGTGCCAGCAGCTTAACCGGGAGAAGGACTGAAGCTTTCTTT
V: TRBV5-4
D: NA
J: TRBJ1-1
size: few

CDR3: CASGPRLAGENEQFF
DNA: TGTGCTAGTGGTCCCCGACTAGCGGGAGAAAATGAGCAGTTCTTC
V: TRBV12-5
D: TRBD2
J: TRBJ2-1
size: few

CDR3: CATTGQNNQPQHF
DNA: TGTGCCACGACGGGACAGAACAATCAGCCCCAGCATTTT
V: TRBV10-3
D: TRBD1
J: TRBJ1-5
size: few

CDR3: CASSQQETQYF
DNA: TGTGCCAGCAGCCAACAAGAGACCCAGTACTTC
V: TRBV2
D: NA
J: TRBJ2-5
size: few

CDR3: CASSPQENYGYTF
DNA: TGTGCCAGCAGCCCACAGGAGAACTATGGCTACACCTTC
V: TRBV9
D: NA
J: TRBJ1-2
size: once

CDR3: CASRYRTGYNEQFF
DNA: TGTGCCAGCAGATATCGGACTGGATACAATGAGCAGTTCTTC
V: TRBV13
D: NA
J: TRBJ2-1
size: few

CDR3: CASSQFQGYGYTF
DNA: TGCGCCAGCAGCCAATTTCAGGGGTATGGCTACACCTTC
V: TRBV4-3
D: NA
J: TRBJ1-2
size: NA

CDR3: CASSPKNDRDEQFF
DNA: TGTGCCAGCAGCCCCAAAAACGACAGGGATGAGCAGTTCTTC
V: TRBV7-9
D: TRBD1
J: TRBJ2-1
size: NA

CDR3: CSVEESYGYTF
DNA: TGCAGCGTTGAAGAAAGTTATGGCTACACCTTC
V: TRBV29-1
D: NA
J: TRBJ1-2
size: few

CDR3: CASSLGANTEAFF
DNA: TGTGCCAGCAGCTTAGGAGCGAACACTGAAGCTTTCTTT
V: TRBV7-2
D: NA
J: TRBJ1-1
size: NA

CDR3: CASSGVRLQFF
DNA: TGTGCCAGCAGTGGGGTACGCTTGCAGTTCTTC
V: TRBV2
D: NA
J: TRBJ2-1
size: few

CDR3: CASGYRVTEAFF
DNA: TGTGCCAGCGGTTACAGGGTCACTGAAGCTTTCTTT
V: TRBV28
D: NA
J: TRBJ1-1
size: few

CDR3: CASSPGLAGASEQFF
DNA: TGTGCCAGCAGCCCGGGACTAGCGGGAGCAAGCGAGCAGTTCTTC
V: TRBV11-3
D: TRBD2
J: TRBJ2-1
size: NA

CDR3: CASSQPQGLYSGNTIYF
DNA: TGTGCCAGCAGCCAACCCCAGGGACTGTACTCTGGAAACACCATATATTTT
V: TRBV4-2
D: NA
J: TRBJ1-3
size: NA

CDR3: CASSIGQGSEKLFF
DNA: TGTGCCAGTAGTATTGGACAGGGTAGTGAAAAACTGTTTTTT
V: TRBV19
D: TRBD1
J: TRBJ1-4
size: few

CDR3: CASSTDGQPGTDTQYF
DNA: TGCGCCAGCAGCACCGACGGACAGCCCGGCACAGATACGCAGTATTTT
V: TRBV5-1
D: NA
J: TRBJ2-3
size: NA

CDR3: CASSHRQGALNEQFF
DNA: TGTGCCAGCAGCCATAGACAGGGGGCCCTCAATGAGCAGTTCTTC
V: TRBV9
D: TRBD1
J: TRBJ2-1
size: NA

CDR3: CASSLLVNTEAFF
DNA: TGTGCCAGCAGCTTATTGGTGAACACTGAAGCTTTCTTT
V: TRBV7-3
D: NA
J: TRBJ1-1
size: few

CDR3: CASSQDKGAEQFF
DNA: TGTGCCAGCAGCCAAGATAAGGGCGCTGAGCAGTTCTTC
V: TRBV4-2
D: NA
J: TRBJ2-1
size: few

CDR3: CARSLTRQGRGAYEQYF
DNA: TGTGCCCGCAGCTTAACCCGACAGGGCCGGGGGGCCTACGAGCAGTACTTC
V: TRBV13
D: NA
J: TRBJ2-7
size: few

CDR3: CASSRTSATISYEQYF
DNA: TGTGCCAGCTCAAGAACTAGCGCGACGATCTCCTACGAGCAGTACTTC
V: TRBV18
D: TRBD2
J: TRBJ2-7
size: NA

CDR3: CASSLSRGRGNIQYF
DNA: TGTGCCAGCAGCCTAAGCAGGGGAAGAGGAAACATTCAGTACTTC
V: TRBV7-2
D: NA
J: TRBJ2-4
size: NA

CDR3: CASSRTDSYNEQFF
DNA: TGTGCCAGCAGCCGGACAGACTCCTACAATGAGCAGTTCTTC
V: TRBV7-2
D: NA
J: TRBJ2-1
size: NA

CDR3: CASSLENRKETQYF
DNA: TGTGCCAGCAGCTTAGAGAACAGGAAGGAGACCCAGTACTTC
V: TRBV7-2
D: NA
J: TRBJ2-5
size: NA

CDR3: CASSRPNRGPIEYEQYF
DNA: TGTGCCAGCAGCCGTCCCAACAGGGGGCCCATTGAATACGAGCAGTACTTC
V: TRBV7-6
D: TRBD1
J: TRBJ2-7
size: NA

CDR3: CASSHPGTGGETQYF
DNA: TGTGCCAGCAGCCACCCCGGGACAGGGGGAGAGACCCAGTACTTC
V: TRBV7-9
D: TRBD1
J: TRBJ2-5
size: few

CDR3: CASSRNRGSETQYF
DNA: TGTGCCAGCAGCCGGAACAGGGGGAGTGAGACCCAGTACTTC
V: TRBV7-3
D: TRBD1
J: TRBJ2-5
size: NA

CDR3: CSAYGYTF
DNA: TGCAGCGCCTATGGCTACACCTTC
V: TRBV29-1
D: NA
J: TRBJ1-2
size: NA

CDR3: CAWRLNRLNNEQFF
DNA: TGTGCCTGGAGACTCAACCGTTTGAACAATGAGCAGTTCTTC
V: TRBV30
D: NA
J: TRBJ2-1
size: few

CDR3: CASSPTTVAKNIQYF
DNA: TGTGCCAGCTCACCAACAACGGTAGCCAAAAACATTCAGTACTTC
V: TRBV18
D: NA
J: TRBJ2-4
size: NA

CDR3: CASSLARETDTQYF
DNA: TGTGCCAGCAGCTTGGCAAGGGAAACAGATACGCAGTATTTT
V: TRBV7-9
D: NA
J: TRBJ2-3
size: NA

CDR3: CASSLLLGLINEQFF
DNA: TGTGCCAGCAGCTTATTGTTAGGGTTAATCAATGAGCAGTTCTTC
V: TRBV7-9
D: NA
J: TRBJ2-1
size: few

CDR3: CASRPLAEVGNEQFF
DNA: TGTGCCAGCAGGCCCCTAGCAGAGGTAGGCAATGAGCAGTTCTTC
V: TRBV2
D: NA
J: TRBJ2-1
size: NA

CDR3: CASSLSASGPYEQYF
DNA: TGTGCCAGCAGCTTATCGGCTAGCGGGCCCTACGAGCAGTACTTC
V: TRBV7-3
D: TRBD2
J: TRBJ2-7
size: NA

CDR3: CASSEGGTGGEKLFF
DNA: TGTGCCAGCAGTGAAGGAGGGACAGGGGGTGAAAAACTGTTTTTT
V: TRBV6-1
D: TRBD1
J: TRBJ1-4
size: NA

CDR3: CAWSALGPSGYTF
DNA: TGTGCCTGGAGTGCATTAGGCCCTTCTGGCTACACCTTC
V: TRBV30
D: NA
J: TRBJ1-2
size: NA

CDR3: CASSSTTPTEGYTF
DNA: TGCGCCAGCAGCTCAACCACACCCACGGAGGGCTACACCTTC
V: TRBV5-1
D: NA
J: TRBJ1-2
size: NA

CDR3: CATSRDQGGGNSPLHF
DNA: TGTGCCACCAGCAGAGATCAGGGGGGCGGGAATTCACCCCTCCACTTT
V: TRBV15
D: TRBD1
J: TRBJ1-6
size: NA

CDR3: CASSYSTWSTEAFF
DNA: TGTGCCAGCAGTTACTCGACTTGGAGCACTGAAGCTTTCTTT
V: TRBV6-5
D: NA
J: TRBJ1-1
size: few

CDR3: CASSFRDSSYNEQFF
DNA: TGTGCCAGCAGCTTCCGGGACAGCTCCTACAATGAGCAGTTCTTC
V: TRBV13
D: TRBD1
J: TRBJ2-1
size: few